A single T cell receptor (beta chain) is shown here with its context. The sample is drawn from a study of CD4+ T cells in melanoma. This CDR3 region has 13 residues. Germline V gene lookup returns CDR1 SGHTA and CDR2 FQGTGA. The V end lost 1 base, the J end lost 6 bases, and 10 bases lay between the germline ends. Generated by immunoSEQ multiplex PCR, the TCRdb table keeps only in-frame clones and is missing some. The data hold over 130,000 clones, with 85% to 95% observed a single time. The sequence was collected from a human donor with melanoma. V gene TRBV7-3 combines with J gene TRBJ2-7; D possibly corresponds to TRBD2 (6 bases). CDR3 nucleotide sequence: TGTGCCAGCAGCTTAAGTGGGACTGGCGAGCAGTACTTC. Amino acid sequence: CASSLSGTGEQYF.